The rows below give T cell receptor beta chains drawn from one sample of a study of CD8 T cells in Susac syndrome. TCRdb re-derived calls from the immunoSEQ multiplex PCR reads in MiXCR, one entry per CDR3 protein. The table lists 69,000 or so distinct CDR3 sequences, 95% of them singletons. What was sequenced was CD8+ T cells from PBMCs. The origin of the receptors is a human donor in good health. The CDR3 runs from the conserved cysteine through the conserved F or W. The D gene is left open where the match is weak. Clone size appears in some rows only: once, few, many, or a class for an expanded clone.

J,V,size,D,DNA,CDR3
TRBJ2-1,TRBV7-9,-,TRBD1,TGTGCCAGCAGCCCCGGACAGGGCTACAATGAGCAGTTCTTC,CASSPGQGYNEQFF
TRBJ2-7,TRBV7-9,-,TRBD1,TGTGCCAGCAGCTCCACGGACAGGGACCCCTACGAGCAGTACTTC,CASSSTDRDPYEQYF
TRBJ2-7,TRBV7-9,-,TRBD2,TGTGCCAGCAGCTTTTCGCGGGGGGCTCCTCGAAAGGGGCAGTACTTC,CASSFSRGAPRKGQYF
TRBJ2-1,TRBV7-2,-,TRBD2,TGTGCCAGCAGCTCGAGGACTAGCGGGTCCTACAATGAGCAGTTCTTC,CASSSRTSGSYNEQFF
TRBJ2-2,TRBV5-6,-,-,TGTGCCAGCAGCAAGACCGGGGAGCTGTTTTTT,CASSKTGELFF
TRBJ2-1,TRBV29-1,-,-,TGCAGCGTTGAGCCGGTGCAGGGGAGGTATGATGAGCAGTTCTTC,CSVEPVQGRYDEQFF
TRBJ2-1,TRBV4-1,once,-,TGCGCCAGCAGCCAAGGGAGAACCCAAGGGGAGCAGTTCTTC,CASSQGRTQGEQFF
TRBJ2-2,TRBV7-9,-,-,TGTGCCAGCACCGGGAACACCGGGGAGCTGTTTTTT,CASTGNTGELFF
TRBJ2-5,TRBV4-1,-,TRBD2,TGCGCCAGCAGCCAAGATCACGGGGGGGCAGAGACCCAGTACTTC,CASSQDHGGAETQYF
TRBJ1-2,TRBV29-1,-,TRBD1,TGCAGCGTTGGGGCCGACAGGGGCTATGGCTACACCTTC,CSVGADRGYGYTF
TRBJ2-3,TRBV6-5,-,-,TGTGCCAGCAGCCTTGGGACATTAGACACAGATACGCAGTATTTT,CASSLGTLDTDTQYF
TRBJ1-2,TRBV10-3,-,TRBD1,TGTGCCATCAGTGAGTCACAGGGGGCCGGTGGCTACACCTTC,CAISESQGAGGYTF
TRBJ2-7,TRBV30,once,-,TGTGCCTGGAGTACTAAACGGGACTCCCGCTCCTACGAGCAGCACTTC,CAWSTKRDSRSYEQHF
TRBJ1-5,TRBV2,-,-,TGTGCCAGCATTCCGGGAGGGGGAGGCAATCAGCCCCAGCATTTT,CASIPGGGGNQPQHF
TRBJ2-1,TRBV13,-,TRBD2,TGTGCCAGCAGCTTCGGACTAGCGGGGGTGAATGAGCAGTTCTTC,CASSFGLAGVNEQFF
TRBJ1-2,TRBV7-9,-,-,TGTGCCAGCAGCTTAGTAGAGCAGGGGCACTATGGCTACACCTTC,CASSLVEQGHYGYTF
TRBJ1-2,TRBV6-2/TRBV6-3,-,-,TGTGCCAGCAGTTGGCGGGACACACGCTATGGCTACACCTTC,CASSWRDTRYGYTF
TRBJ1-6,TRBV4-1,-,-,TGCGCCAGCAGCCAAGTGGAATGGTCCAGGGATAATTCACCCCTCCACTTT,CASSQVEWSRDNSPLHF
TRBJ1-2,TRBV5-6,-,TRBD1,TGTGCCAGCAGACTGGGACAGAACTATGGCTACACCTTC,CASRLGQNYGYTF
TRBJ2-1,TRBV7-9,-,-,TGTGCCAGCAGCTTTAGGACGAATGAGCAGTTCTTC,CASSFRTNEQFF
TRBJ1-1,TRBV4-1,-,-,TGCGCCAGCAGCCCTGGGGTTATTGGGAACACTGAAGCTTTCTTT,CASSPGVIGNTEAFF
TRBJ1-1,TRBV7-9,-,-,TGTGCCAGCAGCCCCCGGGGGCAGGAAAACACTGAAGCTTTCTTT,CASSPRGQENTEAFF
TRBJ2-3,TRBV7-9,-,-,TGTGCCAGCAGCTGGATAGAAGATACGCAGTATTTT,CASSWIEDTQYF
TRBJ2-6,TRBV29-1,-,TRBD1,TGCAGCGTCGTTGACAGGGGGGGACCTGGGGCCAACGTCCTGACTTTC,CSVVDRGGPGANVLTF
TRBJ2-5,TRBV7-9,-,-,TGTGCCAGCAGCCCCCCGGGACTTCTGCAAGAGACCCAGTACTTC,CASSPPGLLQETQYF
TRBJ2-1,TRBV20-1,-,TRBD2,TGCAGTGCTTCCGGGACTAGCGGGGGTATTTACTCCTACAATGAGCAGTTCTTC,CSASGTSGGIYSYNEQFF
TRBJ1-1,TRBV15,-,TRBD1,TGTGCCACCAGCGGCTGGGACAGGGGGACTGAAGCTTTCTTT,CATSGWDRGTEAFF
TRBJ1-1,TRBV6-5,-,-,TGTGCCAGCAGTTACTCGATGGGTAAGGCGGCACAGGCTTTCTTT,CASSYSMGKAAQAFF
TRBJ1-1,TRBV7-3,-,TRBD1,TGTGCCAGCAGCCAGTACAGGGGGGGTGACACTGAAGCTTTCTTT,CASSQYRGGDTEAFF
TRBJ2-1,TRBV5-1,-,-,TGCGCCAGCGAGTCCGGAGGGAATGAGCAGTTCTTC,CASESGGNEQFF
TRBJ1-1,TRBV7-2,-,-,TGTGCCAGCAGCACCGATTTTCTGAACACTGAAGCTTTCTTT,CASSTDFLNTEAFF
TRBJ2-2,TRBV24-1,-,-,TGTGCCACCAGTGATTTGGTTCCGGGAACTGACACCGGGGAGCTGTTTTTT,CATSDLVPGTDTGELFF
TRBJ1-2,TRBV6-5,-,TRBD1,TGTGCCAGCAGTTACTCGACAGGGCATGGCTACACCTTC,CASSYSTGHGYTF
TRBJ2-5,TRBV7-3,-,TRBD2,TGTGCCAGCAGCTCTAGCGGGGGGGCCGGAGAGACCCAGTACTTC,CASSSSGGAGETQYF
TRBJ2-7,TRBV28,-,-,TGTGCCAGCAGTTTATTGGCCGGCTCCTACGAGCAGTACTTC,CASSLLAGSYEQYF
TRBJ2-1,TRBV5-1,-,-,TGCGCCAGCAGCTTGGACAGGAGTTCCTACAATGAGCAGTTCTTC,CASSLDRSSYNEQFF
TRBJ2-7,TRBV3-1,-,TRBD2,TGTGCCAGCAGCACAGGACTAGCGGGGGGCTACGAGCAGTACTTC,CASSTGLAGGYEQYF
TRBJ1-5,TRBV2,once,-,TGTGCCAGCAGTGAGGAGTCAGGGGTGGGCAATCAGCCCCAGCATTTT,CASSEESGVGNQPQHF
TRBJ2-2,TRBV4-1,-,-,TGCGCCAGCAGCCAGAGGCAGGGTTTGACCGGGGAGCTGTTTTTT,CASSQRQGLTGELFF
TRBJ1-1,TRBV24-1,-,-,TGTGCCACCAGTGAAACGGTGGGCACTGAAGCTTTCTTT,CATSETVGTEAFF
TRBJ2-3,TRBV9,-,TRBD2,TGTGCCAGCAGCGTAGTGGGACTAGCGGGGGGGCGTGATACGCAGTATTTT,CASSVVGLAGGRDTQYF
TRBJ2-1,TRBV29-1,-,TRBD2,TGCAGCGCACACCTCGGGACTAGCGGTGATGAGCAGTTCTTC,CSAHLGTSGDEQFF
TRBJ2-5,TRBV3-1,-,TRBD1,TGTGCCAGCAGCCCAGTGGTGGGGCAGGGGGTGATACAGCAAGAGACCCAGTACTTC,CASSPVVGQGVIQQETQYF
TRBJ2-5,TRBV30,-,TRBD2,TGTGCCTGGAGTTGGGGGGGATCAGAGACCCAGTACTTC,CAWSWGGSETQYF
TRBJ2-7,TRBV27,few,-,TGTGCCAGCAGTTTGGTGACGGACTCCTACGAGCAGTACTTC,CASSLVTDSYEQYF
TRBJ2-5,TRBV27,-,TRBD1,TGTGCCAGCAGTTTAGTTCCCGGGACAGGGGTAGAGACCCAGTACTTC,CASSLVPGTGVETQYF
TRBJ2-1,TRBV28,-,-,TGTGCCAGCAGTTTATCCACGTTCCCCCCTTACAATGAGCAGTTCTTC,CASSLSTFPPYNEQFF
TRBJ2-3,TRBV4-3,-,-,TGCGCCAGCAGCCAATACCTCGCCGGGGGAAAGAGCACAGATACGCAGTATTTT,CASSQYLAGGKSTDTQYF
TRBJ1-2,TRBV29-1,-,-,TGCAGCGTACCTCAGGGACTGGGCGGCTACACCTTC,CSVPQGLGGYTF
TRBJ1-2,TRBV6-4,once,TRBD1,TGTGCCAGCAGTGACTCGATGGTGACAGGGAGAGCCGTCGTCGCCTACACCTTC,CASSDSMVTGRAVVAYTF
TRBJ2-1,TRBV19,-,TRBD1,TGTGCCAGCTCCCACAGGGGCAATGAGCAGTTCTTC,CASSHRGNEQFF
TRBJ2-5,TRBV28,-,-,TGTGCCAGCAGTTTGGGGCAGGGAGAGACCCAGTACTTC,CASSLGQGETQYF
TRBJ2-2,TRBV13,-,-,TGTGCCAGCTCGACCACGTATCCCGGGGAGCTGTTTTTT,CASSTTYPGELFF
TRBJ2-5,TRBV13,-,TRBD2,TGTGCCAGCAGCCGGGGGGGGCGAGAGACCCAGTACTTC,CASSRGGRETQYF